These 20 T cell receptor beta chains originate from one sample sequenced in a study of cytomegalovirus exposure and HLA in healthy donors. Using immunoSEQ multiplex PCR, the repertoire was profiled, and TCRdb retains in-frame clones only, with some absent. The data show 45,000 to 60,000 clones, 90% to 95% seen once. The sample was PBMCs. The receptors shown here come from a woman aged 18-29 years in good health and CMV-seronegative.

CDR3 amino acids: CASSYPTRVGGELFF. The DNA of the CDR3 is TGTGCCAGCAGTTACCCCACTCGGGTCGGCGGGGAGCTGTTTTTT. The V gene is TRBV6-7, the J gene TRBJ2-2; D not resolved. TRBV6-7 is sorted into the ORF group, with uncertain function. The V gene lost 2 bases and the J gene lost 7 bases, with 14 bases spanning the gap. The CDR3 contains 15 residues.

The CDR3 is CASSVRDTPTNEKLFF. The CDR3 coding sequence is TGTGCCAGCAGTGTTCGGGATACCCCAACTAATGAAAAACTGTTTTTT. This chain links TRBV2 with TRBJ1-4; D unclear. Germline V CDR1 and CDR2: SNHLY, FYNNEI. The ends were cut back, 4 bases at V and 0 bases at J, with 12 bases in the middle. The CDR3 contains 16 residues.

The rearrangement joins TRBV7-8 to TRBJ2-4; maybe TRBD2 (5 bases). Between the trimmed V and J ends, which lost 1 base and 9 bases, there was a span of 10 bases. Germline V lookup: CDR1 SGHVS, CDR2 FQNEAQ. CDR3 length: 13 amino acids. This CDR3 is CASSLVPGSIQYF. The CDR3, as DNA: TGTGCCAGCAGCTTAGTCCCGGGGAGCATTCAGTACTTC.

The chain is built from TRBV7-9 and TRBJ2-5; 9 bases are shared with TRBD2. CDR3 length: 15 amino acids. The V and J ends lost 3 bases and 5 bases, in that order; junction bases with no gene match: 7. In germline, CDR1 is SEHNR, CDR2 FQNEAQ (reference sequence). CDR3 DNA: TGTGCCAGCAGCTTGGTAGCGGGAGCCCCCGAGACCCAGTACTTC. Protein sequence: CASSLVAGAPETQYF. Combining the CDR3 with reference TRBV7-9 and TRBJ2-5 gives the whole variable domain DTGVSQNPRHKITKRGQNVTFRCDPISEHNRLYWYRQTLGQGPEFLTYFQNEAQLEKSRLLSDRFSAERPKGSFSTLEIQRTEQGDSAMYLCASSLVAGAPETQYFGPGTRLLVL.

The V and J genes are TRBV7-6 and TRBJ2-7, with D hard to call. The CDR3 contains 19 residues. V was pared by 1 base and J by 0 bases, with 22 bases between. Germline V gene data show CDR1 as SGHVS and CDR2 as FNYEAQ. The CDR3 DNA reads TGTGCCAGCAGCTTAGTAGGAGCCGTAGGCCCTCAGAGCTCCTACGAGCAGTACTTC. Translated: CASSLVGAVGPQSSYEQYF.

The J gene is TRBJ1-2, the V gene TRBV4-2, with D possibly being TRBD1 (5 bases). The CDR3 consists of 15 residues. Germline V gives CDR1 LGHNA, CDR2 YNFKEQ. The V end lost 0 bases, the J end lost 7 bases, and 15 bases lay between the germline ends. For the CDR3, the DNA is TGTGCCAGCAGCCAAGACGGACTAAGGGGAGGTGGCTACACCTTC. Translating gives CASSQDGLRGGGYTF.

The J gene is TRBJ2-1, the V gene TRBV11-2; the match to TRBD2 covers 9 bases. The CDR3 has 15 amino acids. Per germline, CDR1 SGHAT and CDR2 FQNNGV. Trimming removed 5 bases from V and 9 bases from J; junction bases left unmatched: 11. CDR3 sequence reads: CASSPLAGGQGEQFF. The CDR3 DNA sequence: TGTGCCAGCAGCCCCCTGGCGGGGGGGCAGGGTGAGCAGTTCTTC.

This CDR3 reads CASSVGRTRGRAHEQYF. CDR3 nucleotides: TGTGCCAGCAGCGTAGGGCGTACAAGGGGGCGCGCCCACGAGCAGTACTTC. J is TRBJ2-7 and V is TRBV9; 7 bases fit TRBD1. Germline CDR1 is SGDLS and CDR2 is YYNGEE. The CDR3 is 17 amino acids. V lost 0 bases to trimming and J lost 5 bases; unmatched junction nucleotides: 14.

This clone was seen once. The chain joins TRBV7-9 to TRBJ2-3; D call uncertain. V lost 0 bases, J lost 2 bases, and 9 bases lay in between. The germline V gene encodes CDR1 SEHNR and CDR2 FQNEAQ (reference sequence). The CDR3 spans 15 residues. The CDR3 sequence: CASSLARSNTDTQYF. The CDR3 DNA is TGTGCCAGCAGCTTAGCGCGGAGCAACACAGATACGCAGTATTTT.

CDR3 sequence: CASSPGLAGYEQFF. CDR3 in DNA: TGTGCCAGTTCCCCGGGACTAGCGGGATATGAGCAGTTCTTC. This chain connects TRBV19 to TRBJ2-1; TRBD2 aligns across 13 bases. CDR3 length equals 14 residues. Germline values: CDR1 LNHDA, CDR2 SQIVND (reference sequence). Germline trimming cut 8 bases from V and 8 bases from J; bases unmatched to any gene: 6.

The J gene is TRBJ2-7, the V gene TRBV14; D is perhaps TRBD1 (5 bases). The CDR3 is made up of 14 amino acids. From germline, CDR1 is SGHDN and CDR2 FVKESK. V was clipped by 4 bases and J by 3 bases, with 13 bases between them. The CDR3 here is CASSLRRDSYEQYF. The CDR3 coding sequence is TGTGCCAGCAGCCTCCGGCGAGACAGCTACGAGCAGTACTTC.

The rearrangement links TRBV7-3 to TRBJ2-5; 8 nucleotides align to TRBD1. Unmatched junction bases numbered 9, after V lost 4 bases and J lost 5 bases. This CDR3 region has 15 residues. The germline V gene encodes CDR1 SGHTA and CDR2 FQGTGA. In nucleotides, the CDR3 is TGTGCCAGCAGCTCTAGGGCAGGGGGCTGGGAGACCCAGTACTTC. Encoded protein: CASSSRAGGWETQYF.

The chain couples TRBV2 to TRBJ2-3; 8 positions match TRBD2. This CDR3 has 14 residues. V gave up 4 bases and J gave up 6 bases; unmatched junction bases: 6. Germline lookup yields CDR1 SNHLY and CDR2 FYNNEI. The CDR3 reads CASSGSGGWDTQYF. The CDR3 DNA reads TGTGCCAGCAGTGGGAGCGGGGGTTGGGATACGCAGTATTTT.

The chain combines TRBV7-9 with TRBJ1-1; unclear D gene. This CDR3 contains 13 residues. Between the trimmed V and J ends, which lost 7 bases and 0 bases, there was a span of 9 bases. CDR1 and CDR2 (germline): SEHNR, FQNEAQ (reference sequence). This CDR3 is CASMGSLNTEAFF. For the CDR3, the DNA is TGTGCCAGCATGGGCAGCCTGAACACTGAAGCTTTCTTT.

The J gene is TRBJ1-2, the V gene TRBV29-1; a possible D gene is TRBD1 (5 bases). The CDR3 is made up of 11 amino acids. V lost 0 bases and J 14 bases, leaving 13 bases between the germline ends. The germline V gene has CDR1 SQVTM and CDR2 ANQGSEA. The CDR3 sequence: CSVEDRQGATF. Written as DNA, the CDR3 is TGCAGCGTTGAAGATCGTCAGGGCGCGACCTTC.

This chain joins TRBV7-2 and TRBJ1-2, with TRBD1 matching over 9 bases. Germline V gene data show CDR1 as SGHTA and CDR2 as FQGNSA. The CDR3 consists of 13 residues. The V and J ends lost 3 bases and 9 bases, in that order; junction bases with no gene match: 5. CDR3 region: CASSFRTGVRYTF. Here the CDR3 DNA reads TGTGCCAGCAGCTTCCGGACAGGGGTTCGCTACACCTTC.

This chain joins TRBV7-2 and TRBJ2-1; 10 bases match TRBD2. The trim removed 3 bases at V and 4 bases at J, leaving 6 bases unmatched. The V gene's germline CDR1 is SGHTA and CDR2 FQGNSA. This CDR3 comprises 16 residues. The CDR3: CASSLALAGKYNEQFF. CDR3 DNA sequence: TGTGCCAGCAGCTTGGCACTAGCGGGAAAATACAATGAGCAGTTCTTC.

This clone was picked up one time. The CDR3 reads CASSSSEVRGTQYF. CDR3 bases: TGTGCCAGCAGCTCATCGGAAGTCCGGGGTACGCAGTATTTT. The rearrangement uses TRBV7-9 and TRBJ2-3, with a weak D call TRBD2 (5 bases). Trimming took 4 bases from V and 8 from J, leaving 16 bases between them. The CDR3 runs to 14 residues. Germline CDR1 is SEHNR and CDR2 is FQNEAQ (reference sequence). The full variable domain, in which reference TRBV7-9 and TRBJ2-3 provide the parts outside the CDR3, is DTGVSQNPRHKITKRGQNVTFRCDPISEHNRLYWYRQTLGQGPEFLTYFQNEAQLEKSRLLSDRFSAERPKGSFSTLEIQRTEQGDSAMYLCASSSSEVRGTQYFGPGTRLTVL.

This clone was seen just once. V gene TRBV5-4 combines with J gene TRBJ2-5; TRBD1 might be the D (6 bases). Germline V gene data show CDR1 as SGHNT and CDR2 as YYREEE (reference sequence). The CDR3 totals 15 residues. Trimming removed 4 bases at V and 2 bases at J, with 15 bases between. DNA of the CDR3: TGTGCCAGCAGCCGGAGAAGGACAGCGCAAGAGACCCAGTACTTC. It encodes CASSRRRTAQETQYF.

The chain recombines TRBV4-1 with TRBJ2-7; a weak D match, TRBD1 (6 bases). The CDR3 loop spans 15 amino acids. Germline V gene sequence: CDR1 MGHRA, CDR2 YSYEKL. V lost 1 base and J 2 bases, leaving 12 bases between the germline ends. The CDR3 is CASSQGPGHPYEQYV. CDR3 coding DNA: TGCGCCAGCAGCCAAGGGCCGGGACACCCCTACGAGCAGTACGTC.